The present T cell receptor (beta chain) was sequenced within a study of blood T cell repertoires in COVID-19 (dated by TCRdb to between 2020 and 2021). Describing the broader study: Samples from collaborators originated in the United States, Italy and Spain and spanned both the acute and convalescent phases of COVID-19. The prospective study material was composed of cDNA or gDNA derived from T cells, B-cell-depleted T cells, or PBMCs. Deeply sampled blood TCRbeta repertoires from subjects exposed to, actively infected with, or recovered from COVID-19 were included in the dataset. The repertoires were released in a freely available public database intended as a resource for research on the immune response to SARS-CoV-2. Samples were obtained from the ongoing ImmuneRACE study (first 160 participants) and from 1,254 subjects provided by 6 global collaborators. The sample metadata nearly always contained a de-identified subject ID, COVID-19 status, age in years and sex. HLA class I and class II types, where available, came from metadata supplied by the sample provider rather than from assay-based typing. Overall study results and their limits: How much clinical and demographic metadata was included differed by source and by participant, and the metadata was provided uncurated.

V gives up 3 bases and J gives up 5 bases, and the segment between their germline ends measures 8 bases. The CDR3 runs 13 amino acids, cysteine and phenylalanine included. Of all the DNA, just the CDR3 is kept, 39 bases in frame from base 1. CDR1 and CDR2, looked up from the germline V gene (reference sequence), are LGHDT and YNNKEL. Whole blood was collected in K2EDTA tubes by collaborating institutions according to the institutions' own protocols. Collaborator samples were shipped for TCRbeta analysis as frozen whole blood, isolated PBMCs, or DNA extracted from either sample type. The immunoSEQ Assay, a bias-controlled multiplex PCR, was used to amplify TCRbeta CDR3 regions from genomic DNA. Concerning the study's data processing: Nucleated cell counts per sample were estimated from amplification of reference gene primers within the assay. Sequence reads were collapsed and filtered to measure the absolute abundance of every unique TCRbeta CDR3 rearrangement. For each sample, productive Simpson clonality was calculated by taking the square root of Simpson's diversity index across productive rearrangements. The immuneACCESS repertoire file appears here via TCRdb, limited to in-frame rearrangements. These files lack a portion of the clones; in checked studies, under half of the deficit traces to unresolved V genes, and the cause of the others is not known. V and J calls and clone size are those listed in that table; D and trimming were worked out from the DNA. For this sample the table gives around 89,000 clones, of which roughly nine tenths were detected only once. 8.5% to 10% of the sample is taken by the ten largest.

A word on this clone: Its antigen is still unknown. No much larger clonotype is one base removed from it; base qualities were not supplied.

The sequence links TRBV3-1 (or the pseudogene TRBV3-2) to TRBJ1-5, with TRBD1 perhaps the D gene, on 5 matching bases. The source material was peripheral blood. This sequence originates from a man aged 45 to 65 with acute or convalescent COVID-19. The nucleotide sequence reads TGTGCCAGCAGCCACAAAGGGGATCAGCCCCAGCATTTT. Protein translation: CASSHKGDQPQHF.